Each of the 30 T cell receptor beta chains below was sequenced from the same sample in a study of blood T cell repertoires in COVID-19. Assay: immunoSEQ multiplex PCR; the TCRdb copy retains only in-frame clones and omits some. The top ten hold roughly 3.4% of the sample, which has over 130,000 clones, approximately 86% seen once. The sequencing sample was made of peripheral blood. The receptors shown here come from a man between 65 and 80 years old with acute or convalescent COVID-19.

The rearrangement uses TRBV27 and TRBJ1-6; D call uncertain. Trimming removed 4 bases from V and 10 bases from J, with 8 bases in between. The germline V gene encodes CDR1 MNHEY and CDR2 SMNVEV (reference sequence). The CDR3 sequence is 12 residues long. CDR3 coding DNA: TGTGCCAGCAGTTCCCTCGTCTCACCCCTCCACTTT. Its translation: CASSSLVSPLHF.

The rearrangement joins TRBV9 to TRBJ2-5; D perhaps matches TRBD1 (6 bases). The germline V and J ends were trimmed by 3 bases and 0 bases, with 6 bases remaining between them. Per the germline V gene, CDR1 is SGDLS and CDR2 is YYNGEE. The CDR3 totals 13 residues. The CDR3 spells CASSGTDQETQYF. In DNA form, the CDR3 reads TGTGCCAGCAGCGGGACAGACCAAGAGACCCAGTACTTC.

V and J are TRBV6-5 and TRBJ2-2, with 8 bases lining up with TRBD1. The CDR3 is 15 amino acids. In germline, CDR1 is MNHEY, CDR2 SVGAGI. V was pared by 6 bases and J by 7 bases, with 10 bases of the junction left unmatched. CDR3 region: CASSPGQGRGGELFF. The CDR3 DNA reads as TGTGCCAGCAGCCCCGGACAGGGAAGGGGCGGGGAGCTGTTTTTT.

The CDR3 DNA reads as TGTGCCAGCAGCAGACTCCAGACTAGGAACACTGAAGCTTTCTTT. This sequence encodes CASSRLQTRNTEAFF. J is TRBJ1-1 and V is TRBV28, with D unclear. Between the trimmed V and J ends, which lost 6 bases and 1 base, there was a span of 15 bases. There are 15 residues in the CDR3. Germline V gene data show CDR1 as MDHEN and CDR2 as SYDVKM.

This chain uses TRBV11-2 with TRBJ2-7; 12 bases are a match to TRBD2. Germline V gene data show CDR1 as SGHAT and CDR2 as FQNNGV. With V trimmed by 1 base and J by 0 bases, 4 bases remained unmatched. This CDR3 has 17 amino acids. This CDR3 reads CASSLAGGLAGSYEQYF. In DNA form, the CDR3 reads TGTGCCAGCAGCTTAGCGGGGGGACTAGCGGGCTCCTACGAGCAGTACTTC. The full variable domain, in which reference TRBV11-2 and TRBJ2-7 provide the parts outside the CDR3, is EAGVAQSPRYKIIEKRQSVAFWCNPISGHATLYWYQQILGQGPKLLIQFQNNGVVDDSQLPKDRFSAERLKGVDSTLKIQPAKLEDSAVYLCASSLAGGLAGSYEQYFGPGTRLTVT.

V and J are TRBV19 and TRBJ2-1; TRBD2 aligns across 8 bases. Germline CDR1 is LNHDA and CDR2 is SQIVND (reference sequence). The CDR3 is made up of 16 amino acids. V dropped 1 base and J dropped 0; count of bases not matched to a gene: 2. In DNA form, the CDR3 reads TGTGCCAGTAGTATAGGGAGCGGGAGCTCCTACAATGAGCAGTTCTTC. Its translation: CASSIGSGSSYNEQFF.

The chain recombines TRBV5-4 with TRBJ2-7; a weak D match, TRBD1 (6 bases). Trimming pared 1 base from V and 1 base from J, leaving 15 bases between. CDR1 is SGHNT and CDR2 is YYREEE in the germline V gene (reference sequence). CDR3 length: 16 amino acids. The CDR3 DNA follows: TGTGCCAGCAGCTTGCTGGGCAGGGGTTCATCCTACGAGCAGTACTTC. It translates to CASSLLGRGSSYEQYF.

This clone was found many times. V is TRBV9 and J is TRBJ2-3, with 13 bases lining up with TRBD2. This CDR3 spans 16 amino acids. Germline V gives CDR1 SGDLS, CDR2 YYNGEE. The V gene end was trimmed by 4 bases and the J gene end by 2 bases; junction bases not matched to a gene: 4. CDR3 DNA sequence: TGTGCCAGCAGCACAGGGACTAGCGGGGTCACAGATACGCAGTATTTT. It encodes CASSTGTSGVTDTQYF.

This clone was seen a single time. This rearrangement joins TRBV5-1 to TRBJ2-1, with 9 bases fitting TRBD2. The J segment lost 13 bases and the V segment lost 4 bases, leaving 6 bases of the junction unmatched. The germline V gene encodes CDR1 SGHRS and CDR2 YFSETQ. This CDR3 has 12 amino acids. The CDR3: CASSPLGLAQFF. For the CDR3, the DNA is TGCGCCAGCAGCCCCCTGGGACTAGCACAGTTCTTC.

This chain joins TRBV5-1 and TRBJ2-1; TRBD2 matches at 7 bases. The germline V gene has CDR1 SGHRS and CDR2 YFSETQ. The CDR3 contains 14 residues. Germline trimming cut 0 bases from V and 7 bases from J; bases unmatched to any gene: 4. The CDR3 DNA reads TGCGCCAGCAGCTTGGGACTAGCAGTGAATGAGCAGTTCTTC. Amino acids: CASSLGLAVNEQFF. Full variable domain (rest looked up from reference TRBV5-1 and TRBJ2-1): KAGVTQTPRYLIKTRGQQVTLSCSPISGHRSVSWYQQTPGQGLQFLFEYFSETQRNKGNFPGRFSGRQFSNSRSEMNVSTLELGDSALYLCASSLGLAVNEQFFGPGTRLTVL.

V is TRBV28 and J is TRBJ2-5; 8 positions agree with TRBD1. Germline CDR1 reads MDHEN; CDR2 reads SYDVKM. The ends lost 6 bases at V and 4 bases at J; junction bases unmatched: 7. There are 14 residues in the CDR3. The CDR3 bases are TGTGCCAGCAGACCAGCAGGGGGCGGAGAGACCCAGTACTTC. It translates to CASRPAGGGETQYF.

This chain uses TRBV19 with TRBJ1-6, with TRBD1 matching over 7 bases. The CDR3 extends over 14 amino acids. Germline CDR1 LNHDA, CDR2 SQIVND (reference sequence). V lost 1 base to trimming and J lost 14 bases; unmatched junction nucleotides: 8. The CDR3 reads CASSIAPITGALHF. CDR3 coding DNA: TGTGCCAGTAGTATAGCCCCGATAACAGGGGCCCTCCACTTT.

The V gene is TRBV5-4, the J gene TRBJ2-1, with 7 bases that match TRBD2. This CDR3 is 15 amino acids long. After removal of 1 base from V and 6 bases from J, the junction contained 7 bases not matched to a gene. The germline CDR1 and CDR2 sequences are SGHNT and YYREEE (reference sequence). Here the CDR3 reads CASSLLRETRNEQFF. The CDR3 nucleotides read TGTGCCAGCAGCTTGTTGCGGGAGACTCGCAATGAGCAGTTCTTC.

Written as DNA, the CDR3 is TGTGCCAGTAGACAGACAGGGGGCAACACTGAAGCTTTCTTT. Residues: CASRQTGGNTEAFF. The chain is built from TRBV19 and TRBJ1-1; 10 positions agree with TRBD1. The junction had 3 bases not matched to a gene; V was cut back by 6 bases and J by 2 bases. CDR1 is LNHDA, CDR2 SQIVND, per germline (reference sequence). CDR3 length: 14 residues.

This chain joins TRBV15 and TRBJ2-5, with D perhaps TRBD1 (6 bases). Looked up from germline, CDR1 is LNHNV and CDR2 is YYDKDF (reference sequence). The CDR3 sequence is 14 residues long. Trimming removed 0 bases at V and 5 bases at J, with 10 bases between. As DNA, the CDR3 is TGTGCCACCAGCAGAGATTCAGGGGCTGAGACCCAGTACTTC. Translation gives CATSRDSGAETQYF.

The DNA for the CDR3 is TGTGCCACCAGCAGAGATAAGGAGAACTATGGCTACACCTTC. It yields the protein CATSRDKENYGYTF. The genes are TRBV15 and TRBJ1-2; no clear D gene. The V gene's germline CDR1 is LNHNV and CDR2 YYDKDF (reference sequence). Trimming took 0 bases from V and 2 from J, leaving 7 bases between them. The CDR3 is 14 residues long.

The CDR3 loop is CASSELGSSYEQYF. In nucleotides, the CDR3 is TGTGCCAGCAGTGAATTGGGCAGCTCCTACGAGCAGTACTTC. The chain uses TRBV2 and TRBJ2-7; no definite D call. The CDR3 totals 14 residues. Per the germline V gene, CDR1 is SNHLY and CDR2 is FYNNEI. Trimming left V 2 bases short and J 0 bases short, with 8 bases between.

J is TRBJ2-1 and V is TRBV4-3, with 8 bases fitting TRBD2. The germline V gene encodes CDR1 LGHNA and CDR2 YSLEER. This CDR3 is 19 amino acids long. The trim removed 1 base at V and 4 bases at J, leaving 15 bases unmatched. The DNA for the CDR3 is TGCGCCAGCAGCCAAGGTTCCCTAAAGACTAGCGTACGGTACAATGAGCAGTTCTTC. Translation: CASSQGSLKTSVRYNEQFF.

The chain is built from TRBV10-3 and TRBJ2-2; 8 bases align to TRBD2. J lost 1 base, V lost 2 bases, and 9 bases had no gene match. In germline, CDR1 is ENHRY, CDR2 SYGVKD. CDR3 length: 18 residues. CDR3 in amino acids: CAISERGAAGGNTGELFF. The CDR3 bases are TGTGCCATCAGTGAGAGGGGTGCGGCGGGAGGGAACACCGGGGAGCTGTTTTTT.

The gene calls are TRBV27 and TRBJ1-6, with 7 bases identical to TRBD1. Germline assignment: CDR1 MNHEY and CDR2 SMNVEV (reference sequence). V lost 3 bases and J lost 4; bases outside the gene matches: 0. The CDR3 has 14 amino acids. CDR3 nucleotide sequence: TGTGCCAGCAGTTTGACAGGGTATAATTCACCCCTCCACTTT. Protein product: CASSLTGYNSPLHF.

The chain employs TRBV24-1 and TRBJ2-7; 7 bases match TRBD1. The germline gives CDR1 KGHDR, CDR2 SFDVKD. This CDR3 is 13 amino acids long. Unmatched junction bases numbered 5, after V lost 5 bases and J lost 5 bases. The CDR3 DNA follows: TGTGCCACCAGTGGGGCAGGGACAGACGAGCAGTACTTC. As protein: CATSGAGTDEQYF.

V and J are TRBV6-7 and TRBJ2-5; TRBD2 might be the D (5 bases). TRBV6-7 qualifies as an ORF whose function is uncertain. The V and J ends lost 0 bases and 5 bases respectively, with 16 bases between them. This CDR3 region has 16 residues. DNA for the CDR3: TGTGCCAGCAGTTACTCTTCCCCTGACTCGGGGGAGACCCAGTACTTC. It encodes CASSYSSPDSGETQYF.

This clone showed up just a few times. This chain joins TRBV18 and TRBJ1-1; tentative D call: TRBD1 (6 bases). The V gene's germline CDR1 is KGHSH and CDR2 LQKENI. This CDR3 contains 13 residues. V was cut by 6 bases and J by 6 bases, with 14 bases left in between. The CDR3 is CASSPDRTAEAFF. CDR3 bases: TGTGCCAGCTCGCCAGACAGGACGGCTGAAGCTTTCTTT.

This clone was counted once. This chain uses TRBV9 with TRBJ2-5, with 10 nucleotides matching TRBD1. The V segment lost 2 bases and the J segment 5 bases; nucleotides outside the gene matches: 6. The CDR3 spans 15 residues. Germline CDR1 reads SGDLS; CDR2 reads YYNGEE. The CDR3 bases are TGTGCCAGCAGCGTGGGGACAGGGGTAGGGGAGACCCAGTACTTC. Its translation: CASSVGTGVGETQYF. The full variable domain, rest sourced from reference TRBV9 and TRBJ2-5, is DSGVTQTPKHLITATGQRVTLRCSPRSGDLSVYWYQQSLDQGLQFLIQYYNGEERAKGNILERFSAQQFPDLHSELNLSSLELGDSALYFCASSVGTGVGETQYFGPGTRLLVL.

This rearrangement joins TRBV28 to TRBJ2-2; 10 bases fit TRBD2. Germline V gene sequence: CDR1 MDHEN, CDR2 SYDVKM. The CDR3 has 16 residues. The V gene end was trimmed by 1 base and the J gene end by 8 bases; junction bases not matched to a gene: 7. CDR3 amino acids: CASSLLAGGGKGELFF. Written as DNA, the CDR3 is TGTGCCAGCAGTTTATTAGCGGGAGGAGGAAAGGGGGAGCTGTTTTTT. The entire variable domain, with the rest obtained from reference TRBV28 and TRBJ2-2, is as follows: DVKVTQSSRYLVKRTGEKVFLECVQDMDHENMFWYRQDPGLGLRLIYFSYDVKMKEKGDIPEGYSVSREKKERFSLILESASTNQTSMYLCASSLLAGGGKGELFFGEGSRLTVL.

This chain uses TRBV3-1 (or the pseudogene TRBV3-2) with TRBJ2-3; 12 bases are shared with TRBD2. CDR1 and CDR2 (germline): LGHDT, YNNKEL (reference sequence). The CDR3 has 16 residues. V shed 5 bases, J shed 3 bases, and the junction held 6 bases outside the gene matches. The CDR3 spells CASSIGLAGSTDTQYF. The CDR3 coding sequence is TGTGCCAGCAGCATCGGACTAGCGGGATCAACAGATACGCAGTATTTT.

A remark on this clone: Different DNA sequences within this sample yield the same CDR3. The rearrangement joins TRBV7-3 to TRBJ2-3, with 9 bases aligning to TRBD2. The CDR3 runs to 15 residues. Trimming removed 5 bases from V and 1 base from J; junction bases left unmatched: 4. From germline, CDR1 is SGHTA and CDR2 FQGTGA. The CDR3 DNA sequence: TGTGCCAGCAGCCAGGGACTAGCAGGCACAGATACGCAGTATTTT. Its translation is CASSQGLAGTDTQYF.

The chain is built from TRBV4-3 and TRBJ2-1, with a tentative D call TRBD1 (6 bases). The CDR3 has 15 residues. Germline loops: CDR1 LGHNA, CDR2 YSLEER. The V and J ends lost 4 bases and 5 bases respectively, with 15 bases between them. CDR3 in amino acids: CASSRTGLSDNEQFF. The CDR3 nucleotides are TGCGCCAGCAGCCGAACAGGGTTATCGGACAATGAGCAGTTCTTC.

This chain's CDR3 is CATSRETGSGNTIYF. The CDR3 region has the DNA TGTGCCACCAGCAGAGAAACAGGCTCTGGAAACACCATATATTTT. V and J are TRBV15 and TRBJ1-3; maybe TRBD1 (5 bases). From germline, CDR1 is LNHNV and CDR2 YYDKDF (reference sequence). Trimming left V 0 bases short and J 0 bases short, with 6 bases between. The CDR3 consists of 15 residues.

This sequence joins TRBV28 and TRBJ1-2; TRBD1 matches 9 bases. CDR3 length equals 14 residues. Germline CDR1 MDHEN, CDR2 SYDVKM. Losses at the gene ends were 6 bases for V and 2 bases for J; bases not matched to a gene: 4. The CDR3 is CASRSTGGNYGYTF. The DNA for the CDR3 is TGTGCCAGCAGGTCTACAGGGGGCAACTATGGCTACACCTTC.